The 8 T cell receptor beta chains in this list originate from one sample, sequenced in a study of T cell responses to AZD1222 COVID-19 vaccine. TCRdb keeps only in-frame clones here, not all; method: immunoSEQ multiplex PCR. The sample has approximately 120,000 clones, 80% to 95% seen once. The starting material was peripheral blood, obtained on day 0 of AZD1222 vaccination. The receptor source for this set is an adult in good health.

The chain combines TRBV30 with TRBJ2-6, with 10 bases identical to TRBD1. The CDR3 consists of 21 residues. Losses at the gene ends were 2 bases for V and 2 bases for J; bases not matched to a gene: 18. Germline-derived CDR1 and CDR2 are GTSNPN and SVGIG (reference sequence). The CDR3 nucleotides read TGTGCCTGGAGTTCCCGGGGACAGGGGTGTGTTGCAGCCGCTGGGGCCAACGTCCTGACTTTC. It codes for CAWSSRGQGCVAAAGANVLTF.

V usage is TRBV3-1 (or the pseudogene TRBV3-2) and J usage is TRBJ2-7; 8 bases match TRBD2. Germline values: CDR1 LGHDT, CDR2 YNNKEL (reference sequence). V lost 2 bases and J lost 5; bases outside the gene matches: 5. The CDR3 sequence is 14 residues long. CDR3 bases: TGTGCCAGCAGCCAAACGGGAGGGCCGCACGAGCAGTACTTC. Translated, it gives CASSQTGGPHEQYF.

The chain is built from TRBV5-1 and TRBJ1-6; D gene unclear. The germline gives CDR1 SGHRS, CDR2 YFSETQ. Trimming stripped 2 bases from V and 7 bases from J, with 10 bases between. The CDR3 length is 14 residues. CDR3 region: CASSFTGSNSPLHF. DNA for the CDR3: TGCGCCAGCAGCTTTACCGGGTCCAATTCACCCCTCCACTTT.

CDR3: CATSRDLSGRASDTQYF. Written as DNA, the CDR3 is TGTGCCACCAGCAGAGATCTTAGCGGGAGGGCCTCAGATACGCAGTATTTT. The rearrangement joins TRBV15 to TRBJ2-3; 11 bases fit TRBD2. This CDR3 is built from 17 residues. The J segment lost 4 bases and the V segment lost 0 bases, leaving 6 bases of the junction unmatched. In germline, CDR1 is LNHNV, CDR2 YYDKDF (reference sequence).

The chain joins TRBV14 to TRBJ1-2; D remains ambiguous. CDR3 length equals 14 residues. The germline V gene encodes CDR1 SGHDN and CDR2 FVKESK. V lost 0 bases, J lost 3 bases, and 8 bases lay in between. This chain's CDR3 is CASSQDPGYYGYTF. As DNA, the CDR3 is TGTGCCAGCAGCCAAGATCCCGGGTACTATGGCTACACCTTC.

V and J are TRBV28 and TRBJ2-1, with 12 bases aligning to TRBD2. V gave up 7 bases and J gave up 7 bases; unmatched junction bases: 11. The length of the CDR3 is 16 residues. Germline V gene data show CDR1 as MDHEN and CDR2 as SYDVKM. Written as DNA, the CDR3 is TGTGCCAGCATGGTGCTAGCGGGAGGGGGTTTAAATGAGCAGTTCTTC. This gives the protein CASMVLAGGGLNEQFF.

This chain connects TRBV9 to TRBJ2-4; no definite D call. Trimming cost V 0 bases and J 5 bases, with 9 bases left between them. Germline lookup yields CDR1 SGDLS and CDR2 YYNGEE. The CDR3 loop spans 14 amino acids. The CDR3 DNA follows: TGTGCCAGCAGCGTAGATCTTGGCGAAAACATTCAGTACTTC. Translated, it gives CASSVDLGENIQYF.

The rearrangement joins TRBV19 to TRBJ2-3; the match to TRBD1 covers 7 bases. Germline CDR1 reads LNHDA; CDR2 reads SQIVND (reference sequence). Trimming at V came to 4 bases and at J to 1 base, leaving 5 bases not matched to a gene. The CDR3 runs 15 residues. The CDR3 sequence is CASSRWGTGTDTQYF. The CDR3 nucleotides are TGTGCCAGTAGTAGGTGGGGGACAGGCACAGATACGCAGTATTTT.